The subject of this entry is one T cell receptor beta chain. This specimen comes from a study of T cell responses to AZD1222 COVID-19 vaccine. The CDR3 has 14 residues. Germline trimming cut 8 bases from V and 8 bases from J; bases unmatched to any gene: 8. The germline gives CDR1 LNHDA, CDR2 SQIVND (reference sequence). Generated by immunoSEQ multiplex PCR, the TCRdb table keeps only in-frame clones and is missing some. Among 150,000 to 180,000 clones listed, approximately 90% were seen once. Source: peripheral blood, taken on day 0 of AZD1222 vaccination. The TCR sequence derives from an adult in good health. This sequence joins TRBV19 and TRBJ1-4, with 10 positions matching TRBD1. CDR3 amino acids: CASRETGGREKLFF. The CDR3 DNA reads TGTGCCAGTCGCGAGACAGGGGGCCGGGAAAAACTGTTTTTT. Supplemented by reference TRBV19 and TRBJ1-4, the full variable domain reads DGGITQSPKYLFRKEGQNVTLSCEQNLNHDAMYWYRQDPGQGLRLIYYSQIVNDFQKGDIAEGYSVSREKKESFPLTVTSAQKNPTAFYLCASRETGGREKLFFGSGTQLSVL.